This TCR beta chain was identified during a study of vaccination and CD4 T cells after COVID-19. The Oncomine TCR Beta short-read assay was applied to DNA of cultured CD4+ T cells. From the PCR reads, TCRdb called clonotypes with MiXCR, one entry per CDR3 protein. The sample carries fewer than 15,000 distinct CDR3 sequences, over 60% recorded once. This CDR3 comprises 14 residues. The ends lost 7 bases at V and 8 bases at J; junction bases unmatched: 10. Germline V gives CDR1 SNHLY, CDR2 FYNNEI. This sample's treatment: approximately 11-day PBMC culture with coronavirus spike peptide pools or control peptides (ViraFEST assay). It was on days 3 and 7 that half the medium was replaced with fresh IL-2 medium. To note about this clonotype: Antigen unknown.

Sequencing was done on a sample of CD4+ T cells from blood, cultured in vitro. The TCR originated in a human donor who had recovered from COVID-19. This rearrangement joins TRBV2 to TRBJ1-2; 10 bases are a match to TRBD1. The CDR3 nucleotides read TGTGCCAGCAAAGGACAGGGGGAACCTATAGGCTACACCTTC. Residues: CASKGQGEPIGYTF.